One sample yielded the 2 T cell receptor beta chains listed below, sequenced in a study of siplizumab effects on memory and regulatory T cells. The protocol was immunoSEQ multiplex PCR, while the TCRdb copy is restricted to in-frame clones and leaves out a portion. The data contain 70,000 to 95,000 clones, 80% to 90% of them singletons. Sequencing input: CD4+ T cells sorted from blood. The receptors were gathered from a human donor in good health.

The V gene is TRBV7-8, the J gene TRBJ2-1; D unresolved. Germline V gene data show CDR1 as SGHVS and CDR2 as FQNEAQ. The V and J ends lost 5 bases and 4 bases respectively, with 15 bases between them. There are 15 residues in the CDR3. The CDR3 DNA sequence: TGTGCCAGCAGCGCCCACCTCGGACCGTACAATGAGCAGTTCTTC. Amino acids: CASSAHLGPYNEQFF.

This rearrangement joins TRBV5-4 to TRBJ1-4; D remains unclear. This CDR3 has 15 amino acids. V was cut by 3 bases and J by 2 bases, with 11 bases left in between. Germline V CDR1 and CDR2: SGHNT, YYREEE (reference sequence). CDR3 sequence (DNA): TGTGCCAGCAGCTCCAAGGAGTCTACTAATGAAAAACTGTTTTTT. Protein sequence: CASSSKESTNEKLFF.